The sequence of this TCR beta chain was determined in a study of cytotoxic CD8 clonotypes in ibrutinib-treated CLL. At the level of the study: There were about 11 relapsed/refractory patients and approximately 16 treatment-naive patients, and fewer than 18 were IGHV unmutated. Productive templates per sample averaged 255,043; productive rearrangements, 94,082. Study-level results: Clonality measured at baseline exceeded age-matched healthy donors, tracking circulating CD8+ T-cell counts.

As regards this clone: Its target is unknown.

The CDR3 sequence is 14 residues long. V dropped 7 bases and J dropped 3 bases, with 13 bases sitting between them. Germline loops: CDR1 LNHDA, CDR2 SQIVND (reference sequence). Genomic DNA (roughly 2.2 micrograms) was obtained from cryopreserved PBMCs for construction of TCR beta libraries. The data were produced by immunoSEQ multiplex PCR, yet TCRdb's version contains in-frame clones alone and is incomplete. The sample records 120,000 to 150,000 clones, approximately 89% being singletons. This sequence was found in a human donor with chronic lymphocytic leukemia. This sample comprised PBMCs, obtained after 12 months of ibrutinib treatment. V gene TRBV19 combines with J gene TRBJ1-5, with D possibly matching TRBD1 (5 bases). This CDR3 reads CASIDEGYNQPQHF. CDR3 nucleotide sequence: TGTGCCAGTATCGATGAGGGGTACAATCAGCCCCAGCATTTT. Combining the CDR3 with reference TRBV19 and TRBJ1-5 gives the whole variable domain DGGITQSPKYLFRKEGQNVTLSCEQNLNHDAMYWYRQDPGQGLRLIYYSQIVNDFQKGDIAEGYSVSREKKESFPLTVTSAQKNPTAFYLCASIDEGYNQPQHFGDGTRLSIL.